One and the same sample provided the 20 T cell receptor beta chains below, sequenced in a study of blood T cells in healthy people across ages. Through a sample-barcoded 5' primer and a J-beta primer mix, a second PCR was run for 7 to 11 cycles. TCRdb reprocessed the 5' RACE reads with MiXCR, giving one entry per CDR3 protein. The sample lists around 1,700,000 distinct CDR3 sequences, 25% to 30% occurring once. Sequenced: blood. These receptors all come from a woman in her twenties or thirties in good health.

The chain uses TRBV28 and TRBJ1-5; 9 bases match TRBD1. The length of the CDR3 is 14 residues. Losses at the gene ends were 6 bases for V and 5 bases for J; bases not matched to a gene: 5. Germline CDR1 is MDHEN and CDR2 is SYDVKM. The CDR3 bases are TGTGCCAGCAGCCGTCGACAGGGGGATCAGCCCCAGCATTTT. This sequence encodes CASSRRQGDQPQHF.

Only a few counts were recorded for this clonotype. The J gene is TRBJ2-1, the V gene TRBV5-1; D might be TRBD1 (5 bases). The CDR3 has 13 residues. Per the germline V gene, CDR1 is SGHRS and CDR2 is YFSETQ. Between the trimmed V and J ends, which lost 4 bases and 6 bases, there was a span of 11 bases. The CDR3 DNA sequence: TGCGCCAGCAGCCAGGACATCCTCAATGAGCAGTTCTTC. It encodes CASSQDILNEQFF. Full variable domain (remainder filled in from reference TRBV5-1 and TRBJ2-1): KAGVTQTPRYLIKTRGQQVTLSCSPISGHRSVSWYQQTPGQGLQFLFEYFSETQRNKGNFPGRFSGRQFSNSRSEMNVSTLELGDSALYLCASSQDILNEQFFGPGTRLTVL.

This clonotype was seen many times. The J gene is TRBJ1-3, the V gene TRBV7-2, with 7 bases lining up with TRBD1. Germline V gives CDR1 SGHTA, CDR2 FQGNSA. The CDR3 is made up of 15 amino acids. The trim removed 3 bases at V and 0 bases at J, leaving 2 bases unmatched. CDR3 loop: CASSLTGSSGNTIYF. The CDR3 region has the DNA TGTGCCAGCAGCTTGACAGGGAGCTCTGGAAACACCATATATTTT.

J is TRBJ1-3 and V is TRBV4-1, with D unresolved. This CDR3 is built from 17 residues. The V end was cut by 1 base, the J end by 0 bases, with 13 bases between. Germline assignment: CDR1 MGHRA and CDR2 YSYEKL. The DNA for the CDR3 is TGCGCCAGCAGCCAAGGTCCTCAAGGGTCCTCTGGAAACACCATATATTTT. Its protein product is CASSQGPQGSSGNTIYF.

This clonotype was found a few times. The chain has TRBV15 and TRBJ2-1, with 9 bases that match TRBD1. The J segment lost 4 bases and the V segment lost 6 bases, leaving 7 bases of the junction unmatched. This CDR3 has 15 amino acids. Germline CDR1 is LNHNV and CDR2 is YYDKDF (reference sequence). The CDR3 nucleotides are TGTGCCACCAGTTTCGGGACAGGGATATACAATGAGCAGTTCTTC. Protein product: CATSFGTGIYNEQFF.

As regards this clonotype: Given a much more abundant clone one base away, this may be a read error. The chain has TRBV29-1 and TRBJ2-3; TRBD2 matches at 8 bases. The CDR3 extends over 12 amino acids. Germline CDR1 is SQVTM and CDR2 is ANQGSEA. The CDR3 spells CSAELAVDTQYF. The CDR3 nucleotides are TGCAGCGCTGAACTAGCGGTTGATACGCAGTATTTT.

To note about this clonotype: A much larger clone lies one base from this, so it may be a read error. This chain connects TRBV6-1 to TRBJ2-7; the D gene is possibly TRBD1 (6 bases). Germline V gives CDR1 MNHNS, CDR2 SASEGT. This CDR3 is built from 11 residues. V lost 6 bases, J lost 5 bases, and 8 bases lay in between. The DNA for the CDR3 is TGTGCCAGCAGGGACAGACACGAGCAGTACTTC. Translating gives CASRDRHEQYF.

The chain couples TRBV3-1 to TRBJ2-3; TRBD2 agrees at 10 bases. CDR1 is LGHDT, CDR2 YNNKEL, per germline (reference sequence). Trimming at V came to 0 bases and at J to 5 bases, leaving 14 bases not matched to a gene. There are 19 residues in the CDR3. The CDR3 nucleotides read TGTGCCAGCAGCCAAGAGACCCGAGGAGCGGGAGGGAGGGGAGATACGCAGTATTTT. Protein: CASSQETRGAGGRGDTQYF.

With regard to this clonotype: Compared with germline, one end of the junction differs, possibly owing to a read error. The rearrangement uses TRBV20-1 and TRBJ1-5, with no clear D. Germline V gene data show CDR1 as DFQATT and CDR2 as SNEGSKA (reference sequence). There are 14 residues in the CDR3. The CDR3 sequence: CSAMTGNSNQPQRF. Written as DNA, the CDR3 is TGCAGTGCCATGACGGGTAATAGCAATCAGCCCCAGCGTTTT.

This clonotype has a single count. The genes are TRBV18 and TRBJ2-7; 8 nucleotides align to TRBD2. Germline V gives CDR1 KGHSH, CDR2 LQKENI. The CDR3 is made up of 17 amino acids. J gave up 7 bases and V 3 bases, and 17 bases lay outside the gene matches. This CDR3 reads CASSPPSLAGPLNEQYF. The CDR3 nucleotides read TGTGCCAGCTCACCTCCCTCCCTAGCGGGCCCCCTCAATGAGCAGTACTTC. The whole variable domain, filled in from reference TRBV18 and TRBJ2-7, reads NAGVMQNPRHLVRRRGQEARLRCSPMKGHSHVYWYRQLPEEGLKFMVYLQKENIIDESGMPKERFSAEFPKEGPSILRIQQVVRGDSAAYFCASSPPSLAGPLNEQYFGPGTRLTVT.

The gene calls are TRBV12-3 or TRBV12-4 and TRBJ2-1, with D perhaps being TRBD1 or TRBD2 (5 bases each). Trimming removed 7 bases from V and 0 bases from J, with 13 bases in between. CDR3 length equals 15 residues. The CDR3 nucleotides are TGTGCCAGCACCCTGGGACCGGGCTCCTACAATGAGCAGTTCTTC. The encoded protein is CASTLGPGSYNEQFF.

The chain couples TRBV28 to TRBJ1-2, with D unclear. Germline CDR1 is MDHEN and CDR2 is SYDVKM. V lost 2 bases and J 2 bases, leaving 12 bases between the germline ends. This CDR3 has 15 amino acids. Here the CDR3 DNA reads TGTGCCAGCAGTTTAAAGGGATCATGGAACTATGGCTACACCTTC. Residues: CASSLKGSWNYGYTF.

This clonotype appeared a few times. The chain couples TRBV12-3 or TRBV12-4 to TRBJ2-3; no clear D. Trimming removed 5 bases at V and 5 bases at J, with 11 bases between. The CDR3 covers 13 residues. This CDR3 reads CASSVSQVDTQYF. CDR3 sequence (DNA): TGTGCCAGCAGTGTATCCCAGGTAGATACGCAGTATTTT.

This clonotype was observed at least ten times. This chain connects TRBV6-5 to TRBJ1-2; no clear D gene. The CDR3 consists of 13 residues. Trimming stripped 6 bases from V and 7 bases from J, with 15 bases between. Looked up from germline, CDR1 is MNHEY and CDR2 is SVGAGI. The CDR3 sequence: CASSRRENPGYTF. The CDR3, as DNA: TGTGCCAGCAGCCGCCGGGAGAACCCTGGCTACACCTTC.

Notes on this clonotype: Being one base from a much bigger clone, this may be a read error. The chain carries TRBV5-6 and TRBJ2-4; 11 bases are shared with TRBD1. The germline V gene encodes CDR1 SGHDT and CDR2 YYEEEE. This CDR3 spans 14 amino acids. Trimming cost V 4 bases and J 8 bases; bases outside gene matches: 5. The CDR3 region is CASSPDRGRYIQYF. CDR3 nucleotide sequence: TGTGCCAGCAGCCCGGACAGGGGGCGTTACATTCAGTACTTC. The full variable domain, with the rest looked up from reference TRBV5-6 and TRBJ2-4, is DAGVTQSPTHLIKTRGQQVTLRCSPKSGHDTVSWYQQALGQGPQFIFQYYEEEERQRGNFPDRFSGHQFPNYSSELNVNALLLGDSALYLCASSPDRGRYIQYFGAGTRLSVL.

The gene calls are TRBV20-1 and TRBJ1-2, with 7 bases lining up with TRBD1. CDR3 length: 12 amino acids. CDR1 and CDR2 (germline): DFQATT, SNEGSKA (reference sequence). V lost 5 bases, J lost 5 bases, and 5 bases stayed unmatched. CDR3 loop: CSASGTDYGYTF. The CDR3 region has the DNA TGCAGTGCTTCCGGGACAGATTATGGCTACACCTTC.

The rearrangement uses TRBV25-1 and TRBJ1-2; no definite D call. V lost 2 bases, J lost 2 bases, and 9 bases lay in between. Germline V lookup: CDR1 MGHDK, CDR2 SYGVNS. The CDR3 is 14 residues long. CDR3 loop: CASSEIAFNYGYTF. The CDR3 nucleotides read TGTGCCAGCAGTGAAATCGCGTTCAACTATGGCTACACCTTC.

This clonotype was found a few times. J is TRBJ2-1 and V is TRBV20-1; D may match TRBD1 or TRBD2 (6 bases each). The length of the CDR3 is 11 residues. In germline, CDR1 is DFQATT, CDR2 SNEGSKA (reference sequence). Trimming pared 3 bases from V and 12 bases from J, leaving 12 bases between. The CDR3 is CSARGGTVQFF. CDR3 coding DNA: TGCAGTGCTAGGGGGGGCACAGTGCAGTTCTTC.

The chain's CDR3 is CASSVGSGNTIYF. CDR3 bases: TGTGCCAGCAGCGTAGGGAGTGGAAACACCATATATTTT. The chain combines TRBV9 with TRBJ1-3, with D unresolved. V was trimmed by 0 bases and J by 3 bases, leaving 4 bases between them. Germline lookup yields CDR1 SGDLS and CDR2 YYNGEE. The length of the CDR3 is 13 residues.

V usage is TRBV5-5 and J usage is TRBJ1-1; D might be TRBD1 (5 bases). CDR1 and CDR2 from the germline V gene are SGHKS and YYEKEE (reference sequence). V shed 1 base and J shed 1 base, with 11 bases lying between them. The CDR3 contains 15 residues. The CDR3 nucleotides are TGTGCCAGCAGCTTGCCCCAGGGCGGGAACACTGAAGCTTTCTTT. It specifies CASSLPQGGNTEAFF.